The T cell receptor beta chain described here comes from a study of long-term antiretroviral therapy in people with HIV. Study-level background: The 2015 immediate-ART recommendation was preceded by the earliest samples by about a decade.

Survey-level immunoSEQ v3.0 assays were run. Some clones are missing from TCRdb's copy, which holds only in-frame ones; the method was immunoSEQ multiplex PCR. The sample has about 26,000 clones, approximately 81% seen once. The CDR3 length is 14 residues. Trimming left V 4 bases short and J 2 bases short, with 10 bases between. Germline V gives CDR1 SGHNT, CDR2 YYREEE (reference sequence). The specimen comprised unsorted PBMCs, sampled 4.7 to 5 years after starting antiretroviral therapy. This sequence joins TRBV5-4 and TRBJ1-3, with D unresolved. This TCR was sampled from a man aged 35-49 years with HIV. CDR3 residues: CASSLRTAGNTIYF. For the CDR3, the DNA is TGTGCCAGCAGCCTCAGAACAGCTGGAAACACCATATATTTT.